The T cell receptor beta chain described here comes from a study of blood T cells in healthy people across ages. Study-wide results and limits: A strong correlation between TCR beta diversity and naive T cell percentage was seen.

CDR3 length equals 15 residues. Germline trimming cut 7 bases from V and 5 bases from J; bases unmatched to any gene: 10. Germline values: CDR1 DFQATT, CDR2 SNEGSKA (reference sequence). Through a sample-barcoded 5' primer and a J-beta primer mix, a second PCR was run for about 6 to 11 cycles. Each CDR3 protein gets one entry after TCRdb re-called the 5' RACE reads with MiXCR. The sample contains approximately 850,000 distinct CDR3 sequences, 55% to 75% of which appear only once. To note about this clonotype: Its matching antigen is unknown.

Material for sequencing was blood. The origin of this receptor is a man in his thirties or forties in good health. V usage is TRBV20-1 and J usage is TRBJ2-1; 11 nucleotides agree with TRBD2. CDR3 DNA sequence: TGCAGTGGTAGCACCGGGACTAGCGGCGACAATGAGCAGTTCTTC. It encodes CSGSTGTSGDNEQFF.